These T cell receptor beta chains were read from a single sample in a study of CD8 T cells in Susac syndrome. TCRdb re-called the immunoSEQ multiplex PCR reads with MiXCR, one entry per CDR3 protein. The repertoire holds hundreds of thousands of distinct CDR3 sequences, with over 90% as singletons. The specimen was CD4+ T cells from PBMCs. The receptor source for this set is a human donor with Susac syndrome. Each CDR3 is given with its conserved first and last residue. A D gene is named only where the DNA matches it firmly. Clone size is stated in some rows and not others, as once, few, many or a class when expanded.

-	TRBV20-1	TRBJ2-5	13	-	CSALPDGKETQYF	TGCAGTGCCTTGCCCGACGGTAAAGAGACCCAGTACTTC
-	TRBV7-2	TRBJ2-3	16	TRBD2	CASNYGTSGGTDTQYF	TGTGCCAGCAACTACGGGACTAGCGGGGGCACAGATACGCAGTATTTT
-	TRBV12-3/TRBV12-4	TRBJ1-2	13	-	CASSLAREGGYTF	TGTGCCAGCAGTTTAGCCAGGGAAGGCGGCTACACCTTC
-	TRBV11-2	TRBJ2-3	16	TRBD2	CASSLVRGGYTDTQYF	TGTGCCAGCAGCTTAGTGCGGGGGGGATACACAGATACGCAGTATTTT
-	TRBV10-3	TRBJ2-1	13	-	CAISPLAPNEQFF	TGTGCCATCAGCCCCTTGGCCCCCAATGAGCAGTTCTTC
-	TRBV7-9	TRBJ1-5	15	-	CASSLGGSTYQPQHF	TGTGCCAGCAGCTTAGGGGGCTCAACGTATCAGCCCCAGCATTTT
-	TRBV4-2	TRBJ2-1	18	TRBD2	CASSQDGKSGVSYNEQFF	TGTGCCAGCAGCCAAGATGGGAAGAGCGGGGTGAGTTACAATGAGCAGTTCTTC
-	TRBV20-1	TRBJ1-5	16	TRBD1	CSAIAAGTVNNQPQHF	TGCAGTGCTATCGCTGCCGGGACAGTGAATAATCAGCCCCAGCATTTT
-	TRBV20-1	TRBJ2-3	14	-	CSARDGASTDTQYF	TGCAGTGCTAGAGACGGAGCCAGCACAGATACGCAGTATTTT
-	TRBV25-1	TRBJ1-2	12	-	CASSDTGHGYTF	TGTGCCAGCAGTGACACCGGGCATGGCTACACCTTC
-	TRBV6-2/TRBV6-3	TRBJ2-7	15	TRBD1	CASSYVAGGLYEQYF	TGTGCCAGCAGTTACGTCGCAGGGGGCCTCTACGAGCAGTACTTC
-	TRBV4-1	TRBJ1-2	15	-	CASSQTPGVVEGYTF	TGCGCCAGCAGCCAAACCCCGGGGGTAGTAGAAGGCTACACCTTC
-	TRBV20-1	TRBJ1-3	14	TRBD1	CSAGPGTGGRTIYF	TGCAGTGCTGGACCCGGGACAGGGGGTAGAACCATATATTTT
-	TRBV5-4	TRBJ2-3	16	TRBD1	CASSPVVTGVTDTQYF	TGTGCCAGCAGCCCCGTCGTGACAGGGGTGACAGATACGCAGTATTTT
-	TRBV9	TRBJ2-7	16	-	CASSVAGAGEVGEQYF	TGTGCCAGCAGCGTAGCGGGTGCAGGGGAAGTCGGCGAGCAGTACTTC
-	TRBV3-1	TRBJ1-5	14	-	CASSQDSTTQPQHF	TGTGCCAGCAGCCAAGATTCGACAACTCAGCCCCAGCATTTT
few	TRBV30	TRBJ2-5	14	-	CAWSVLAGQETQYF	TGTGCCTGGAGTGTGTTGGCAGGACAAGAGACCCAGTACTTC
once	TRBV6-4	TRBJ2-1	14	-	CASSDQGSDDEQFF	TGTGCCAGCAGTGACCAGGGGTCGGACGATGAGCAGTTCTTC
-	TRBV28	TRBJ1-1	11	-	CASRGDTEAFF	TGTGCCAGCAGGGGGGACACTGAAGCTTTCTTT
-	TRBV20-1	TRBJ2-7	16	-	CSAAPPRQEDLYEQYF	TGCAGTGCTGCCCCCCCTCGACAGGAGGACCTCTACGAGCAGTACTTC
-	TRBV27	TRBJ2-1	15	TRBD2	CASSLSSGGAGEQFF	TGTGCCAGCAGTTTAAGTAGCGGGGGGGCCGGTGAGCAGTTCTTC
-	TRBV30	TRBJ2-2	14	-	CAWWAPPNTGELFF	TGTGCCTGGTGGGCTCCTCCTAACACCGGGGAGCTGTTTTTT
-	TRBV30	TRBJ1-5	13	-	CAWSKNRGQPQHF	TGTGCCTGGAGTAAAAATAGGGGGCAGCCCCAGCATTTT
-	TRBV3-1	TRBJ2-1	14	-	CASSQLSERNEQFF	TGTGCCAGCAGCCAACTGAGTGAACGAAATGAGCAGTTCTTC
-	TRBV20-1	TRBJ2-1	9	-	CSGQDLEFF	TGCAGTGGTCAGGACTTGGAGTTCTTC
-	TRBV11-2	TRBJ2-7	14	-	CASSFSGGLGEQYF	TGTGCCAGCAGCTTTAGTGGGGGCCTGGGAGAGCAGTACTTC
-	TRBV10-3	TRBJ1-5	16	-	CAISEEAAHSNQPQHF	TGTGCCATCAGTGAGGAGGCAGCTCATAGCAATCAGCCCCAGCATTTT
-	TRBV29-1	TRBJ1-1	13	-	CSVQKDSYTEAFF	TGCAGCGTACAAAAGGACAGCTACACTGAAGCTTTCTTT
-	TRBV18	TRBJ1-1	12	-	CASSPSGTKAFF	TGTGCCAGCTCACCATCTGGAACAAAAGCTTTCTTT
-	TRBV6-5	TRBJ1-2	13	TRBD1	CASSYDRVEGYTF	TGTGCCAGCAGTTACGACAGGGTGGAGGGCTACACCTTC
-	TRBV9	TRBJ1-1	14	-	CASSVDGGGPEAFF	TGTGCCAGCAGCGTAGACGGGGGAGGGCCTGAAGCTTTCTTT
-	TRBV20-1	TRBJ1-5	14	-	CSARELRGNQPQHF	TGCAGTGCTAGAGAGTTGAGGGGCAATCAGCCCCAGCATTTT
-	TRBV29-1	TRBJ1-3	15	TRBD1	CSAYETGGSGNTIYF	TGCAGCGCTTACGAGACAGGGGGCTCTGGAAACACCATATATTTT
-	TRBV30	TRBJ1-1	13	-	CAWSGQALVEAFF	TGTGCCTGGAGTGGCCAGGCATTGGTTGAAGCTTTCTTT
-	TRBV25-1	TRBJ1-6	14	-	CASSDYRENSPLHF	TGTGCCAGCAGTGACTACAGGGAAAATTCACCCCTCCACTTT
-	TRBV2	TRBJ2-7	11	-	CAGAGGPTRYF	TGTGCCGGCGCCGGGGGGCCGACGAGGTACTTC
-	TRBV12-3/TRBV12-4	TRBJ1-2	15	TRBD1	CASSQDRGDNYGYTF	TGTGCCAGCAGCCAGGACAGGGGGGATAACTATGGCTACACCTTC
-	TRBV11-2	TRBJ2-5	14	-	CASSLPRDRQTQYF	TGTGCCAGCAGCCTCCCCAGGGACCGACAGACCCAGTACTTC
once	TRBV9	TRBJ2-7	16	-	CASSVGPPNGAYEQYF	TGTGCCAGCAGCGTAGGGCCCCCCAACGGAGCCTACGAGCAGTACTTC
-	TRBV6-1	TRBJ1-2	14	TRBD1	CASSEAQGDYGYTF	TGTGCCAGCAGTGAAGCGCAGGGGGACTATGGCTACACCTTC
-	TRBV25-1	TRBJ2-1	11	-	CASRLVGEQFF	TGTGCCAGCAGGTTGGTGGGTGAGCAGTTCTTC
once	TRBV5-4	TRBJ1-5	15	TRBD1	CASSLGGQVNQPQHF	TGTGCCAGCAGCTTGGGGGGACAGGTAAATCAGCCCCAGCATTTT
once	TRBV28	TRBJ2-7	12	-	CASSPGPREQYF	TGTGCCAGCAGCCCGGGACCGCGCGAGCAGTACTTC
-	TRBV5-4	TRBJ2-1	16	-	CASSSRSGGLYNEQFF	TGTGCCAGCAGCTCCCGCTCCGGGGGGCTGTACAATGAGCAGTTCTTC
-	TRBV3-1	TRBJ1-5	16	TRBD1	CASSQGGQGSNQPQHF	TGTGCCAGCAGCCAAGGTGGACAGGGTAGCAATCAGCCCCAGCATTTT
-	TRBV10-3	TRBJ1-1	13	-	CAISERENTEAFF	TGTGCCATCAGTGAGAGAGAGAACACTGAAGCTTTCTTT
-	TRBV4-2	TRBJ2-7	14	-	CASSQAADTYEQYF	TGTGCCAGCAGCCAAGCTGCAGATACCTACGAGCAGTACTTC
-	TRBV7-9	TRBJ1-1	15	-	CASSLRGIGGAVAFF	TGTGCCAGCAGCTTAAGAGGTATAGGGGGGGCGGTGGCTTTCTTT
-	TRBV4-3	TRBJ1-6	14	-	CASTEAGRSSPLHF	TGCGCCAGCACCGAAGCCGGCCGGAGTTCACCCCTCCACTTT
-	TRBV11-3	TRBJ1-4	15	-	CASSVKDRPSEKLFF	TGTGCCAGCAGCGTGAAGGACAGACCCAGTGAAAAACTGTTTTTT
-	TRBV20-1	TRBJ1-1	13	-	CSARETVNTEAFF	TGCAGTGCTAGAGAGACAGTGAACACTGAAGCTTTCTTT
-	TRBV12-3/TRBV12-4	TRBJ1-6	13	-	CASSSVNNSPLHF	TGTGCCAGCAGTTCGGTGAATAATTCACCCCTCCACTTT
once	TRBV30	TRBJ1-2	15	-	CAWIVRGAPNYGYTF	TGTGCCTGGATTGTCCGCGGGGCGCCGAACTATGGCTACACCTTC
-	TRBV24-1	TRBJ1-2	14	TRBD1	CATSDGTANYGYTF	TGTGCCACCAGTGATGGGACAGCTAACTATGGCTACACCTTC
-	TRBV7-9	TRBJ2-1	15	-	CASSFSTGSGDEQFF	TGTGCCAGCAGCTTCAGTACAGGCTCAGGGGATGAGCAGTTCTTC